Below, 12 T cell receptor beta chains from the same sample are listed, as sequenced in a study of CXCR4 blockade with PD-1 therapy in pancreatic cancer. Sequencing was performed with immunoSEQ multiplex PCR; in TCRdb, only in-frame clones are kept and a portion is missing. The sample shows under 2,500 clones, roughly 40% of them seen only once. Specimen: tumor tissue. These receptors were taken from a human donor with pancreatic ductal adenocarcinoma.

The J gene is TRBJ1-6, the V gene TRBV19; TRBD1 matches at 8 bases. CDR1 is LNHDA, CDR2 SQIVND, per germline (reference sequence). J was trimmed by 6 bases and V by 5 bases; bases with no gene match: 6. CDR3 length: 15 amino acids. Written as DNA, the CDR3 is TGTGCCAGTAGTCCAGGAGACAGGGGTAATTCACCCCTCCACTTT. Its protein is CASSPGDRGNSPLHF.

The chain combines TRBV7-7 with TRBJ2-1; 14 nucleotides line up with TRBD2. The J segment lost 9 bases and the V segment lost 3 bases, leaving 7 bases of the junction unmatched. There are 16 residues in the CDR3. Germline CDR1 SSHAT, CDR2 FNYEAQ (reference sequence). CDR3 nucleotides: TGTGCCAGCAGCTTTGGGACTAGCGGGAGAGGCGGTGAGCAGTTCTTC. The encoded protein is CASSFGTSGRGGEQFF.

In this sample, this clone is large. The chain combines TRBV11-3 with TRBJ1-3; TRBD1 aligns across 7 bases. From germline, CDR1 is SGHNT and CDR2 YENEEA. V lost 7 bases, J lost 4 bases, and 7 bases stayed unmatched. The CDR3 contains 14 residues. This CDR3 is CASNPQGRGNTIYF. The CDR3 DNA follows: TGTGCCAGCAACCCACAGGGGAGGGGAAACACCATATATTTT. Looking up the rest from reference TRBV11-3 and TRBJ1-3 gives the full variable domain: EAGVVQSPRYKIIEKKQPVAFWCNPISGHNTLYWYLQNLGQGPELLIRYENEEAVDDSQLPKDRFSAERLKGVDSTLKIQPAELGDSAVYLCASNPQGRGNTIYFGEGSWLTVV.

The chain employs TRBV30 and TRBJ2-3; D unresolved. The CDR3 sequence is 12 residues long. From germline, CDR1 is GTSNPN and CDR2 SVGIG (reference sequence). V dropped 3 bases and J dropped 0 bases, with 4 bases sitting between them. The CDR3 coding sequence is TGTGCCTGGAGCGATAGCACAGATACGCAGTATTTT. Translation gives CAWSDSTDTQYF.

The J gene is TRBJ2-3, the V gene TRBV28; D gene uncertain. The V end lost 5 bases, the J end lost 2 bases, and 8 bases lay between the germline ends. CDR1 is MDHEN and CDR2 is SYDVKM in the germline V gene. The CDR3 extends over 13 amino acids. In DNA, the CDR3 is TGTGCCAGCAGTCTGAGATCCACAGATACGCAGTATTTT. Its translation: CASSLRSTDTQYF.

There are a few counts of this clone. The chain recombines TRBV11-3 with TRBJ2-3; perhaps TRBD1 as D (5 bases). The CDR3 is 15 residues long. Trimming removed 3 bases at V and 4 bases at J, with 14 bases between. CDR1 and CDR2 (germline): SGHNT, YENEEA. The CDR3 DNA sequence: TGTGCCAGCAGCTTGGTGCCAGGGAAGGCAGATACGCAGTATTTT. This translates into CASSLVPGKADTQYF.

The chain carries TRBV29-1 and TRBJ1-2; tentative D call: TRBD1 (5 bases). The CDR3 length is 12 residues. Trimming pared 2 bases from V and 8 bases from J, leaving 12 bases between. Germline V gives CDR1 SQVTM, CDR2 ANQGSEA. The CDR3 coding sequence is TGCAGCGTTGAAACCCAGGGCGGGGGCTACACCTTC. Protein product: CSVETQGGGYTF.

This chain links TRBV11-3 with TRBJ2-5, with a weak D call TRBD2 (6 bases). The CDR3 has 16 amino acids. V shed 3 bases and J shed 2 bases, with 16 bases lying between them. Germline loops: CDR1 SGHNT, CDR2 YENEEA. The chain's CDR3 is CASSLAPGSGQETQYF. The CDR3 DNA reads TGTGCCAGCAGCTTGGCTCCCGGGAGTGGTCAAGAGACCCAGTACTTC.

The rearrangement links TRBV30 to TRBJ1-4; 7 bases are a match to TRBD1. The CDR3 consists of 17 residues. Germline V gene sequence: CDR1 GTSNPN, CDR2 SVGIG (reference sequence). With V trimmed by 1 base and J by 0 bases, 8 bases remained unmatched. CDR3 sequence reads: CAWSEGTALATNEKLFF. The CDR3 DNA is TGTGCCTGGAGTGAAGGGACAGCTCTTGCAACTAATGAAAAACTGTTTTTT.

This clone turned up a few times. This chain joins TRBV5-1 and TRBJ1-1; D remains unclear. The CDR3 runs to 17 residues. Trimming removed 4 bases at V and 0 bases at J, with 19 bases between. CDR1 is SGHRS, CDR2 YFSETQ, per germline. The CDR3 reads CASSPSGNPTMNTEAFF. CDR3 in DNA: TGCGCCAGCAGCCCTTCCGGGAACCCAACCATGAACACTGAAGCTTTCTTT.

The chain is built from TRBV18 and TRBJ2-7, with 9 bases fitting TRBD1. Germline V gives CDR1 KGHSH, CDR2 LQKENI. V trimming: 5 bases; J trimming: 5 bases; junction bases outside the gene matches: 4. This CDR3 is built from 13 residues. CDR3 sequence: CASSGQGRDEQYF. For the CDR3, the DNA is TGTGCCAGCTCAGGACAGGGGAGGGACGAGCAGTACTTC.

This clone was detected only once. This chain links TRBV19 with TRBJ2-5; no reliable D call. V shed 3 bases and J shed 5 bases, with 4 bases lying between them. CDR1 is LNHDA, CDR2 SQIVND, per germline (reference sequence). The CDR3 contains 11 residues. This CDR3 reads CASSMMETQYF. CDR3 in DNA: TGTGCCAGTAGTATGATGGAGACCCAGTACTTC.